The 26 T cell receptor beta chains below come from one sample, sequenced in a study of T cell changes during pregnancy in multiple sclerosis. TCRdb's table, derived via immunoSEQ multiplex PCR, lists solely in-frame clones and lacks some. The sample carries 70,000 to 100,000 clones, 85% to 95% recorded once. The material was peripheral blood, obtained in the first trimester of pregnancy. Source of these receptors: a female donor with multiple sclerosis, enrolled in a pregnancy study.

J is TRBJ2-1 and V is TRBV28; D is unresolved. Deletions cut 7 bases from V and 2 bases from J, with 15 bases between. The V gene's germline CDR1 is MDHEN and CDR2 SYDVKM. CDR3 length: 15 residues. The chain's CDR3 is CASTNEEKAYNEQFF. CDR3 DNA: TGTGCCAGCACCAATGAGGAGAAGGCCTACAATGAGCAGTTCTTC.

The chain couples TRBV6-1 to TRBJ2-1; a possible D gene is TRBD1 (6 bases). Per germline, CDR1 MNHNS and CDR2 SASEGT. The V gene lost 7 bases and the J gene lost 0 bases, with 13 bases spanning the gap. The CDR3 contains 15 residues. CDR3: CASTERGISYNEQFF. In DNA, the CDR3 is TGTGCCAGCACCGAAAGGGGGATCTCCTACAATGAGCAGTTCTTC.

This sequence joins TRBV19 and TRBJ2-3; 10 bases are shared with TRBD2. The CDR3 consists of 18 residues. Trimming removed 4 bases from V and 0 bases from J; junction bases left unmatched: 10. Germline V gene lookup returns CDR1 LNHDA and CDR2 SQIVND (reference sequence). CDR3 sequence reads: CASSSRAGGPSSTDTQYF. The CDR3, as DNA: TGTGCCAGTAGTAGTAGAGCGGGAGGGCCCTCGAGCACAGATACGCAGTATTTT.

The genes are TRBV11-2 and TRBJ1-1; TRBD1 aligns across 7 bases. CDR1 and CDR2 from the germline V gene are SGHAT and FQNNGV. The CDR3 totals 14 residues. Trimming removed 5 bases from V and 1 base from J; junction bases left unmatched: 4. The CDR3 is CASSTQGENTEAFF. The CDR3 nucleotides are TGTGCCAGCAGCACCCAGGGGGAGAACACTGAAGCTTTCTTT.

The chain has TRBV7-8 and TRBJ1-2; 7 bases match TRBD1. Germline V gene lookup returns CDR1 SGHVS and CDR2 FQNEAQ. V shed 5 bases and J 6 bases; nucleotides not matched to a gene: 12. The length of the CDR3 is 15 residues. CDR3 residues: CASSGGTVRRDGYTF. As DNA, the CDR3 is TGTGCCAGCAGCGGTGGGACAGTCCGGCGGGATGGCTACACCTTC.

In its sample, this clone was seen once. The chain employs TRBV28 and TRBJ2-3; no definite D call. Germline V CDR1 and CDR2: MDHEN, SYDVKM. CDR3 length equals 11 residues. Written as DNA, the CDR3 is TGTGCTACCCAGGGCACAGATACGCAGTATTTT. Translation gives CATQGTDTQYF.

This sequence joins TRBV20-1 and TRBJ1-2, with unresolved D. CDR1 and CDR2 (germline): DFQATT, SNEGSKA (reference sequence). This CDR3 is 11 amino acids long. V gave up 2 bases and J gave up 4 bases, with 5 bases separating them. This CDR3 reads CSARHSYGYTF. CDR3 nucleotides: TGCAGTGCTAGACACAGCTATGGCTACACCTTC.

The chain carries TRBV11-2 and TRBJ1-4; D remains unclear. Germline assignment: CDR1 SGHAT and CDR2 FQNNGV. CDR3 size: 15 residues. Between the trimmed V and J ends, which lost 6 bases and 4 bases, there was a span of 15 bases. CDR3 nucleotides: TGTGCCAGCAGGCCTCGCGGGAGCCTTAATGAAAAACTGTTTTTT. Its protein product is CASRPRGSLNEKLFF.

This chain connects TRBV7-2 to TRBJ1-2, with 7 bases fitting TRBD1. The germline CDR1 and CDR2 sequences are SGHTA and FQGNSA. There are 14 residues in the CDR3. V was pared by 4 bases and J by 4 bases, with 6 bases of the junction left unmatched. The CDR3 sequence: CASSSGQDFYGYTF. The DNA for the CDR3 is TGTGCCAGCAGCTCCGGACAGGATTTCTATGGCTACACCTTC.

This chain links TRBV2 with TRBJ2-1; 8 bases agree with TRBD1. Germline-derived CDR1 and CDR2 are SNHLY and FYNNEI. There are 15 residues in the CDR3. The J segment lost 3 bases and the V segment lost 2 bases, leaving 3 bases of the junction unmatched. As DNA, the CDR3 is TGTGCCAGCAGTGAATACAGGGGGAACTACAATGAGCAGTTCTTC. Protein: CASSEYRGNYNEQFF.

The chain is built from TRBV10-3 and TRBJ1-2; D is undetermined. V was shortened by 5 bases and J by 6 bases, with 13 bases between the two germline ends. The CDR3 contains 13 residues. Germline loops: CDR1 ENHRY, CDR2 SYGVKD. The CDR3 DNA reads as TGTGCCATCAGTTATGACAAGAGAGATGGCTACACCTTC. Its translation is CAISYDKRDGYTF.

This clone came up once. The gene calls are TRBV7-2 and TRBJ2-3, with D possibly being TRBD2 (6 bases). Trimming took 4 bases from V and 3 from J, leaving 11 bases between them. The length of the CDR3 is 14 residues. Looked up from germline, CDR1 is SGHTA and CDR2 is FQGNSA. The CDR3, as DNA: TGTGCCAGCAGCTCGGGACTCGGGACAGATACGCAGTATTTT. This sequence encodes CASSSGLGTDTQYF.

The chain uses TRBV19 and TRBJ2-7; no reliable D call. The CDR3 sequence is 15 residues long. Germline V gene lookup returns CDR1 LNHDA and CDR2 SQIVND (reference sequence). Trimming removed 7 bases from V and 6 bases from J, with 22 bases in between. CDR3 in amino acids: CASKVGARIPSEQYF. As DNA, the CDR3 is TGTGCCAGTAAGGTAGGCGCCAGGATCCCCTCCGAGCAGTACTTC. The variable domain in full, completed from reference TRBV19 and TRBJ2-7, reads DGGITQSPKYLFRKEGQNVTLSCEQNLNHDAMYWYRQDPGQGLRLIYYSQIVNDFQKGDIAEGYSVSREKKESFPLTVTSAQKNPTAFYLCASKVGARIPSEQYFGPGTRLTVT.

Only one count was recorded for this clone. The CDR3 coding sequence is TGTGCCAGCAGTTTAGCCAAACCAGGGACAGGTAAAGAGCAGTACTTC. Its translation: CASSLAKPGTGKEQYF. The chain joins TRBV27 to TRBJ2-7, with 8 bases matching TRBD1. V trimming: 2 bases; J trimming: 7 bases; junction bases outside the gene matches: 13. The CDR3 totals 16 residues. Per the germline V gene, CDR1 is MNHEY and CDR2 is SMNVEV (reference sequence).

This chain uses TRBV18 with TRBJ2-5, with 7 bases that match TRBD1. Per germline, CDR1 KGHSH and CDR2 LQKENI. Trimming removed 3 bases from V and 2 bases from J; junction bases left unmatched: 3. The CDR3 extends over 14 amino acids. The CDR3 DNA reads as TGTGCCAGCTCACCTCGACAGGGACAAGAGACCCAGTACTTC. Amino acids: CASSPRQGQETQYF. The full variable domain, with the rest looked up from reference TRBV18 and TRBJ2-5, is NAGVMQNPRHLVRRRGQEARLRCSPMKGHSHVYWYRQLPEEGLKFMVYLQKENIIDESGMPKERFSAEFPKEGPSILRIQQVVRGDSAAYFCASSPRQGQETQYFGPGTRLLVL.

CDR3 in DNA: TGTGCCACCAGCAGGGACAGGGGCGGCACAGATACGCAGTATTTT. Translated, it gives CATSRDRGGTDTQYF. The rearrangement links TRBV15 to TRBJ2-3; 9 bases map to TRBD1. V gave up 3 bases and J gave up 1 base; unmatched junction bases: 2. CDR1 and CDR2 from the germline V gene are LNHNV and YYDKDF (reference sequence). This CDR3 is 15 amino acids long.

The chain carries TRBV4-1 and TRBJ2-1, with 9 bases fitting TRBD2. Per the germline V gene, CDR1 is MGHRA and CDR2 is YSYEKL. V shed 1 base, J shed 3 bases, and the junction held 4 bases outside the gene matches. The CDR3 is 16 residues long. In DNA, the CDR3 is TGCGCCAGCAGCCAAGGTCCTAGCGGGGTCTACAATGAGCAGTTCTTC. Translated, it gives CASSQGPSGVYNEQFF.

This chain connects TRBV7-2 to TRBJ1-2; D gene unclear. Germline V lookup: CDR1 SGHTA, CDR2 FQGNSA. CDR3 size: 16 residues. The ends were cut back, 2 bases at V and 3 bases at J, with 16 bases in the middle. The CDR3, as DNA: TGTGCCAGCAGCTTATCCGTGGCAGACTATTACTATGGCTACACCTTC. Encoded protein: CASSLSVADYYYGYTF.

This CDR3 reads CASSRESLNTGELFF. CDR3 nucleotides: TGTGCCAGCAGCCGAGAGAGTCTAAACACCGGGGAGCTGTTTTTT. The chain combines TRBV14 with TRBJ2-2; D is undetermined. CDR1 is SGHDN and CDR2 is FVKESK in the germline V gene. The V gene lost 4 bases and the J gene lost 2 bases, with 11 bases spanning the gap. This CDR3 has 15 amino acids.

V and J are TRBV7-6 and TRBJ2-1; 12 bases agree with TRBD2. Germline V gene data show CDR1 as SGHVS and CDR2 as FNYEAQ. The CDR3 runs 16 residues. The V segment lost 4 bases and the J segment 6 bases; nucleotides outside the gene matches: 7. CDR3: CASSSRLAGDTNEQFF. DNA of the CDR3: TGTGCCAGCAGCTCTCGACTAGCGGGGGACACCAATGAGCAGTTCTTC.

The CDR3 DNA reads as TGCGCCAGCAGCAGGACAACCAGGACAGCCGGGGAGCTGTTTTTT. This codes for CASSRTTRTAGELFF. The chain links TRBV5-1 to TRBJ2-2, with D possibly being TRBD1 (6 bases). CDR1 and CDR2 from the germline V gene are SGHRS and YFSETQ. CDR3 size: 15 residues. V was cut by 4 bases and J by 6 bases, with 16 bases left in between.

The chain uses TRBV6-4 and TRBJ2-1; TRBD1 agrees at 7 bases. The length of the CDR3 is 14 residues. Trimming removed 6 bases from V and 9 bases from J; junction bases left unmatched: 11. Germline CDR1 MRHNA, CDR2 SNTAGT. DNA of the CDR3: TGTGCCAGCAGAAGACAGGGAAGGGATGGTGAGCAGTTCTTC. It is translated as CASRRQGRDGEQFF.

J is TRBJ2-7 and V is TRBV5-1; TRBD1 might be the D (6 bases). The ends were cut back, 4 bases at V and 3 bases at J, with 17 bases in the middle. The V gene's germline CDR1 is SGHRS and CDR2 YFSETQ. CDR3 length: 15 residues. CDR3 sequence reads: CASSHITGMDYEQYF. In nucleotides, the CDR3 is TGCGCCAGCAGCCACATAACAGGGATGGACTACGAGCAGTACTTC.

This chain connects TRBV6-6 to TRBJ1-2, with 8 bases lining up with TRBD1. Germline trimming cut 4 bases from V and 9 bases from J; bases unmatched to any gene: 10. The CDR3 covers 14 residues. The germline gives CDR1 MNHNY, CDR2 SVGAGI (reference sequence). The CDR3 is CASSSETGVKRYTF. In DNA form, the CDR3 reads TGTGCCAGCAGTTCCGAGACAGGGGTCAAGCGCTACACCTTC.

V and J are TRBV15 and TRBJ1-1; maybe TRBD1 (6 bases). The CDR3 runs 14 residues. From germline, CDR1 is LNHNV and CDR2 YYDKDF (reference sequence). Trimming took off 1 base at V and 7 bases at J, with 13 bases between the two ends. CDR3 DNA: TGTGCCACCAGCAGAGTGGCAGGGGAGGGTGAAGCTTTCTTT. Its translation is CATSRVAGEGEAFF. Drawing the rest from reference TRBV15 and TRBJ1-1, the complete variable domain is DAMVIQNPRYQVTQFGKPVTLSCSQTLNHNVMYWYQQKSSQAPKLLFHYYDKDFNNEADTPDNFQSRRPNTSFCFLDIRSPGLGDTAMYLCATSRVAGEGEAFFGQGTRLTVV.

J is TRBJ2-6 and V is TRBV5-1; 7 bases map to TRBD1. From germline, CDR1 is SGHRS and CDR2 YFSETQ. The CDR3 is made up of 18 amino acids. V shed 4 bases, J shed 0 bases, and the junction held 10 bases outside the gene matches. This chain's CDR3 is CASSLRTGEISGANVLTF. DNA for the CDR3: TGCGCCAGCAGCCTCCGGACAGGTGAAATCTCTGGGGCCAACGTCCTGACTTTC. The complete variable domain, with remaining parts taken from reference TRBV5-1 and TRBJ2-6, reads KAGVTQTPRYLIKTRGQQVTLSCSPISGHRSVSWYQQTPGQGLQFLFEYFSETQRNKGNFPGRFSGRQFSNSRSEMNVSTLELGDSALYLCASSLRTGEISGANVLTFGAGSRLTVL.